This TCR beta chain appears in the sequencing data of a study of STAT5B mutations in CD4+ large granular lymphocyte leukemia. Worth noting for this clone: Its antigen remains unknown.

The study, taken as a whole, reports: Main leukemic clonotypes were patient-specific, but roughly 23% appeared at low frequency elsewhere.

This CDR3 is built from 13 residues. The germline CDR1 and CDR2 sequences are KGHSH and LQKENI. V was clipped by 2 bases and J by 5 bases, with 10 bases between them. How the authors handled the data: Lowest detectable productive clonotype frequency was 2.59 x 10-5. Sequencing was performed with immunoSEQ multiplex PCR; in TCRdb, only in-frame clones are kept and a portion is missing. That table is the source of V, J and clone size, and D and trimming were worked out from the DNA. The sample shows approximately 23,000 clones, about 79% of them seen only once. Sequenced: CD4+ T cells from blood buffy coats. The TCR comes from a human donor in good health. This sequence joins TRBV18 and TRBJ2-7; D is uncertain. The CDR3 protein is CASSPGLEDEQYF. As DNA, the CDR3 is TGTGCCAGCTCACCAGGGCTTGAGGACGAGCAGTACTTC.